One and the same sample provided the 23 T cell receptor beta chains below, sequenced in a study of cytomegalovirus exposure and HLA in healthy donors. 60 Vbeta and 13 Jbeta primers were used in PCR. The table came from immunoSEQ multiplex PCR; TCRdb's copy has only in-frame clones and leaves some out. The sample has fewer than 150,000 clones, more than 80% seen once. Source material: PBMCs. The receptors here all came from a woman aged 30 to 39 in good health and CMV-seropositive.

As regards this clone: The same CDR3 can be traced to other DNA sequences in this sample. This sequence joins TRBV19 and TRBJ1-2, with 7 bases that match TRBD1. The V segment lost 3 bases and the J segment 1 base; nucleotides outside the gene matches: 2. The CDR3 spans 14 residues. Germline CDR1 and CDR2: LNHDA and SQIVND (reference sequence). The CDR3 loop reads CASSIPGGNYGYTF. CDR3 DNA: TGTGCCAGTAGTATCCCAGGGGGTAACTATGGCTACACCTTC.

Remarks on this clone: Other DNA sequences in this sample translate to the same CDR3. V and J are TRBV6-5 and TRBJ1-5; tentative D call: TRBD1 (6 bases). The germline V and J ends were trimmed by 6 bases and 1 base, with 10 bases remaining between them. Per the germline V gene, CDR1 is MNHEY and CDR2 is SVGAGI. The CDR3 runs to 14 residues. CDR3 loop: CASRPGQSNQPQHF. The CDR3 nucleotides read TGTGCCAGCAGACCCGGACAGAGCAATCAGCCCCAGCATTTT.

This rearrangement joins TRBV9 to TRBJ1-2; 9 nucleotides agree with TRBD1. Germline V gene lookup returns CDR1 SGDLS and CDR2 YYNGEE. V gave up 0 bases and J gave up 7 bases; unmatched junction bases: 7. This CDR3 spans 15 amino acids. The CDR3 bases are TGTGCCAGCAGCGTAGGGGGGACAGGGAGGCGTGGCTACACCTTC. Residues: CASSVGGTGRRGYTF.

The V and J genes are TRBV30 and TRBJ1-3; D ambiguous. The CDR3 runs 13 residues. The V and J ends lost 7 bases and 0 bases respectively, with 10 bases between them. Germline V gene data show CDR1 as GTSNPN and CDR2 as SVGIG (reference sequence). The CDR3 here is CALSRSSGNTIYF. The DNA for the CDR3 is TGTGCCTTAAGTAGAAGCTCTGGAAACACCATATATTTT.

The chain uses TRBV11-2 and TRBJ1-4, with 7 bases matching TRBD1. CDR3 length equals 16 residues. CDR1 and CDR2 from the germline V gene are SGHAT and FQNNGV. V shed 2 bases, J shed 8 bases, and the junction held 11 bases outside the gene matches. The CDR3 here is CASSLLEGAGREKLFF. As DNA, the CDR3 is TGTGCCAGCAGCTTATTAGAGGGGGCAGGGAGGGAAAAACTGTTTTTT.

The chain links TRBV30 to TRBJ2-1, with a possible D match to TRBD2 (6 bases). Germline loops: CDR1 GTSNPN, CDR2 SVGIG (reference sequence). Trimming stripped 3 bases from V and 8 bases from J, with 14 bases between. The length of the CDR3 is 13 residues. DNA for the CDR3: TGTGCCTGGAGCATTAGCGGCTTGCATGAGCAGTTCTTC. Amino acids: CAWSISGLHEQFF.

The V and J genes are TRBV30 and TRBJ1-4; weak D call: TRBD1 (6 bases). The V end lost 2 bases, the J end lost 4 bases, and 17 bases lay between the germline ends. CDR1 is GTSNPN and CDR2 is SVGIG in the germline V gene (reference sequence). The CDR3 extends over 16 amino acids. CDR3 amino acids: CAWSPLTGFRNEKLFF. The DNA of the CDR3 is TGTGCCTGGAGTCCTCTTACAGGGTTCCGTAATGAAAAACTGTTTTTT.

This clone has only one observation. The chain is built from TRBV2 and TRBJ2-7; 8 bases agree with TRBD2. The CDR3 totals 14 residues. The V and J ends lost 0 bases and 3 bases, in that order; junction bases with no gene match: 1. The germline V gene encodes CDR1 SNHLY and CDR2 FYNNEI. The chain's CDR3 is CASSEAGGVYEQYF. DNA of the CDR3: TGTGCCAGCAGTGAAGCCGGGGGGGTCTACGAGCAGTACTTC.

The rearrangement links TRBV2 to TRBJ1-5; no clear D. Trimming took off 1 base at V and 5 bases at J, with 6 bases between the two ends. The CDR3 sequence is 13 residues long. Germline V lookup: CDR1 SNHLY, CDR2 FYNNEI. CDR3 protein: CASSEGPDQPQHF. CDR3 nucleotides: TGTGCCAGCAGTGAAGGGCCCGATCAGCCCCAGCATTTT.

This clone was seen just once. The chain joins TRBV5-1 to TRBJ1-1, with D possibly matching TRBD1 (6 bases). The CDR3 covers 13 residues. From germline, CDR1 is SGHRS and CDR2 YFSETQ. V lost 0 bases to trimming and J lost 11 bases, with 14 bases between them. The CDR3: CASSLGQGNRAFF. The CDR3 DNA reads TGCGCCAGCAGCTTGGGGCAGGGGAATCGGGCTTTCTTT.

This sequence joins TRBV7-9 and TRBJ2-7, with 7 bases lining up with TRBD1. V lost 4 bases, J lost 3 bases, and 3 bases stayed unmatched. Germline V CDR1 and CDR2: SEHNR, FQNEAQ (reference sequence). This CDR3 has 13 amino acids. The CDR3 DNA sequence: TGTGCCAGCAGCTGGGGGACAGTCTACGAGCAGTACTTC. Its protein is CASSWGTVYEQYF.

This chain uses TRBV2 with TRBJ1-6; D is ambiguous. The CDR3 extends over 13 amino acids. Per germline, CDR1 SNHLY and CDR2 FYNNEI. With 1 base removed from V and 14 bases from J, the gap between germline ends came to 12 bases. Here the CDR3 DNA reads TGTGCCAGCAGTGAAGATGCGGATCCCTCCCTCCACTTT. Protein product: CASSEDADPSLHF.

The V and J genes are TRBV15 and TRBJ2-7, with D perhaps matching TRBD1 (7 bases). The V end lost 5 bases, the J end lost 2 bases, and 10 bases lay between the germline ends. The CDR3 runs 13 residues. Germline lookup yields CDR1 LNHNV and CDR2 YYDKDF (reference sequence). The CDR3, as DNA: TGTGCCACCAGCGGCGGGACAGCCTACGAGCAGTACTTC. Translated: CATSGGTAYEQYF.

This sequence joins TRBV28 and TRBJ2-1; 10 bases are shared with TRBD1. CDR1 and CDR2 from the germline V gene are MDHEN and SYDVKM. The CDR3 runs 15 residues. The V and J ends lost 2 bases and 7 bases, in that order; junction bases with no gene match: 5. CDR3 coding DNA: TGTGCCAGCAGTTTACCGACAGGGGGCGGGAATGAGCAGTTCTTC. Amino acids: CASSLPTGGGNEQFF.

V usage is TRBV6-6 and J usage is TRBJ2-7; possibly TRBD1 for D (5 bases). The V end lost 5 bases, the J end lost 2 bases, and 7 bases lay between the germline ends. The CDR3 consists of 12 residues. CDR1 MNHNY and CDR2 SVGAGI come from the germline V gene (reference sequence). The CDR3 DNA reads TGTGCCAGCAGTCAGGGTCCCTACGAGCAGTACTTC. This encodes CASSQGPYEQYF.

The chain couples TRBV30 to TRBJ2-3; a possible D gene is TRBD2 (6 bases). Trimming removed 4 bases at V and 10 bases at J, with 18 bases between. Germline assignment: CDR1 GTSNPN and CDR2 SVGIG (reference sequence). CDR3 length equals 13 residues. CDR3 loop: CAWMGGLSTSQYF. DNA for the CDR3: TGTGCCTGGATGGGGGGACTCTCCACCTCGCAGTATTTT.

This chain links TRBV5-1 with TRBJ1-1; D might be TRBD1 (6 bases). Germline V gene lookup returns CDR1 SGHRS and CDR2 YFSETQ. This CDR3 is 15 amino acids long. The germline V and J ends were trimmed by 0 bases and 0 bases, with 9 bases remaining between them. The chain's CDR3 is CASSLGRGMNTEAFF. Written as DNA, the CDR3 is TGCGCCAGCAGCTTGGGCAGGGGTATGAACACTGAAGCTTTCTTT.

The V gene is TRBV28, the J gene TRBJ2-1; no firm D call. This CDR3 has 12 residues. The V and J ends lost 3 bases and 4 bases respectively, with 4 bases between them. The germline gives CDR1 MDHEN, CDR2 SYDVKM. This chain's CDR3 is CASSFPYNEQFF. CDR3 coding DNA: TGTGCCAGCAGTTTCCCGTACAATGAGCAGTTCTTC.

The rearrangement uses TRBV6-8 and TRBJ1-5; the D is unclear. The germline V gene encodes CDR1 MNHGY and CDR2 SAAAGT. The V gene lost 0 bases and the J gene lost 1 base, with 19 bases spanning the gap. The CDR3 extends over 19 amino acids. The CDR3 protein is CASSYSTPGPRVSNQPQHF. CDR3 nucleotides: TGTGCCAGCAGTTACTCGACCCCCGGGCCGAGGGTGAGCAATCAGCCCCAGCATTTT.

V is TRBV11-2 and J is TRBJ1-1, with a tentative D call TRBD1 (5 bases). The V end lost 1 base, the J end lost 8 bases, and 11 bases lay between the germline ends. Germline assignment: CDR1 SGHAT and CDR2 FQNNGV. The CDR3 consists of 13 residues. The CDR3 is CASSLVSGGEAFF. In DNA, the CDR3 is TGTGCCAGCAGCTTAGTTAGCGGGGGAGAAGCTTTCTTT.

The chain is built from TRBV29-1 and TRBJ2-1; perhaps TRBD2 as D (6 bases). Trimming removed 3 bases from V and 0 bases from J, with 6 bases in between. Germline assignment: CDR1 SQVTM and CDR2 ANQGSEA. CDR3 length: 13 amino acids. CDR3 DNA sequence: TGCAGCGTTGACGGGAGCTCCTACAATGAGCAGTTCTTC. This gives the protein CSVDGSSYNEQFF.

The V and J genes are TRBV7-3 and TRBJ2-1; 8 bases are shared with TRBD1. After removal of 4 bases from V and 4 bases from J, the junction contained 9 bases not matched to a gene. CDR3 size: 16 residues. Germline assignment: CDR1 SGHTA and CDR2 FQGTGA. CDR3 DNA: TGTGCCAGCAGCTCCCCTGCTCAGGGGGCGTACAATGAGCAGTTCTTC. This translates into CASSSPAQGAYNEQFF. The full variable domain, its missing parts supplied by reference TRBV7-3 and TRBJ2-1, is GAGVSQTPSNKVTEKGKYVELRCDPISGHTALYWYRQSLGQGPEFLIYFQGTGAADDSGLPNDRFFAVRPEGSVSTLKIQRTERGDSAVYLCASSSPAQGAYNEQFFGPGTRLTVL.

The rearrangement links TRBV2 to TRBJ1-2, with a weak D call TRBD1 (5 bases). CDR3 length equals 16 residues. The V end lost 0 bases, the J end lost 6 bases, and 17 bases lay between the germline ends. Germline-derived CDR1 and CDR2 are SNHLY and FYNNEI. The CDR3 reads CASSEAGGRPPNGYTF. The CDR3 DNA reads as TGTGCCAGCAGTGAAGCGGGGGGGAGGCCCCCGAATGGCTACACCTTC.